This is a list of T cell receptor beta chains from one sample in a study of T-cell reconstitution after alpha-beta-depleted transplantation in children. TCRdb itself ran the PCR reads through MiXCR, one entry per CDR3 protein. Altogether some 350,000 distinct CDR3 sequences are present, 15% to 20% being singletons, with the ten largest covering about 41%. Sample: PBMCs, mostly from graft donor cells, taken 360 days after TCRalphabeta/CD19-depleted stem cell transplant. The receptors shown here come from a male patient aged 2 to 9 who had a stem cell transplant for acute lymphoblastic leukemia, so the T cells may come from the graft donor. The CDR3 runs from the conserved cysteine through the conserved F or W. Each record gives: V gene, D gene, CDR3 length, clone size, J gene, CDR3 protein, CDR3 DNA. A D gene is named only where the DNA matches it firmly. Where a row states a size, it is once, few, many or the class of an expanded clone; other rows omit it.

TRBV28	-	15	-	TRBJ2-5	CASSSRDLYQETQYF	TGTGCCAGCAGTTCCCGGGACCTGTACCAAGAGACCCAGTACTTC
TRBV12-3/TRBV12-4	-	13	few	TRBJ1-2	CASSLTEALGYTF	TGTGCCAGCAGTTTAACCGAGGCGCTCGGCTACACCTTC
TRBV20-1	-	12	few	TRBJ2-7	CSARDRAYEQYF	TGCAGTGCTAGAGATAGGGCCTACGAGCAGTACTTC
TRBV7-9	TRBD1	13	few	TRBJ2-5	CASRLGTEETQYF	TGTGCCAGCAGACTCGGGACAGAAGAGACCCAGTACTTC
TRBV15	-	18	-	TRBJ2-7	CATSRALRAWAGRDEQYF	TGTGCCACCAGCAGAGCCCTCAGGGCATGGGCAGGGAGAGACGAGCAGTACTTC
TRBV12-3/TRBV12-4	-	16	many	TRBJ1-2	CASSSPSAGESYGYTF	TGTGCCAGCAGTTCCCCATCGGCAGGGGAAAGTTATGGCTACACCTTC
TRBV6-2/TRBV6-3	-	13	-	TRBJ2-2	CASEGGRAGELFF	TGTGCCAGCGAGGGGGGGCGAGCCGGGGAGCTGTTTTTT
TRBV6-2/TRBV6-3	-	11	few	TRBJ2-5	CASRNGETQYF	TGTGCCAGCAGAAACGGGGAGACCCAGTACTTC
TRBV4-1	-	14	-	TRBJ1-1	CASSQGATNTEAFF	TGCGCCAGCAGCCAAGGGGCGACGAACACTGAAGCTTTCTTT
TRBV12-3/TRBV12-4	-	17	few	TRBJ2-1	CASSSGSASRGYGEQFF	TGTGCCAGCAGTTCTGGCTCGGCTAGCCGGGGGTACGGTGAGCAGTTCTTC
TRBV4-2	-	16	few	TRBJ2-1	CASSPQEEELYNEQFF	TGTGCCAGCAGCCCCCAGGAGGAGGAGCTCTACAATGAGCAGTTCTTC
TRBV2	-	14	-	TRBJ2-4	CASSTDRAKNIQYF	TGTGCCAGCAGTACGGACAGAGCCAAAAACATTCAGTACTTC
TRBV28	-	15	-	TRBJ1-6	CASSLLRSPNSPLHF	TGTGCCAGCAGTTTACTCCGGAGCCCTAATTCACCCCTCCACTTT
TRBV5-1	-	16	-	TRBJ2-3	CASSLSGGPSTDTQYF	TGCGCCAGCAGCTTGTCTGGGGGGCCTTCCACAGATACGCAGTATTTT
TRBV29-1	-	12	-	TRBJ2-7	CSVEDTSYEQYF	TGCAGCGTTGAAGACACCTCCTACGAGCAGTACTTC
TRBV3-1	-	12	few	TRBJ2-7	CASRPVAYEQYF	TGTGCCAGCCGGCCAGTGGCTTACGAGCAGTACTTC
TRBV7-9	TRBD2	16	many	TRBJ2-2	CASSTPSGRANGELFF	TGTGCCAGCAGCACCCCTAGCGGGAGGGCGAACGGGGAGCTGTTTTTT
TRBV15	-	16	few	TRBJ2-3	CATSRGVDLRTDTQYF	TGTGCCACCAGCAGGGGAGTGGATTTACGTACAGATACGCAGTATTTT
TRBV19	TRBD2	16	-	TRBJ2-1	CASSITLAGVRNEQFF	TGTGCCAGTAGTATTACCCTAGCGGGAGTGCGCAATGAGCAGTTCTTC
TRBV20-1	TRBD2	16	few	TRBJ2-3	CSAARRREGRSDTQYF	TGCAGTGCTGCCAGGCGGCGGGAGGGCCGGTCAGATACGCAGTATTTT